Each of the 26 T cell receptor beta chains below was sequenced from the same sample in a study of blood T cell repertoires in COVID-19. Using immunoSEQ multiplex PCR, the repertoire was profiled, and TCRdb retains in-frame clones only, with some absent. The data hold 150,000 to 200,000 clones, with 86% observed a single time. Sequencing input: peripheral blood. The receptors were sampled from an older woman with COVID-19, enrolled during active disease.

This sequence joins TRBV28 and TRBJ1-3; D is perhaps TRBD1 (6 bases). In germline, CDR1 is MDHEN, CDR2 SYDVKM. With 6 bases removed from V and 0 bases from J, the gap between germline ends came to 18 bases. The length of the CDR3 is 17 residues. As DNA, the CDR3 is TGTGCCAGCAGCCAGACAGGCCGCAAAAACTCTGGAAACACCATATATTTT. This codes for CASSQTGRKNSGNTIYF.

Notes on this clone: Mismatch with germline at one junction end may stem from a read error. J is TRBJ1-2 and V is TRBV7-3; TRBD1 matches at 9 bases. This CDR3 region has 14 residues. Germline CDR1 is SGHTA and CDR2 is FQGTGA. CDR3 loop: CANSWVQGAHGYTF. DNA of the CDR3: TGTGCCAACAGCTGGGTACAGGGGGCACATGGCTACACCTTC.

The table lists this clone with a few counts. This chain joins TRBV6-6 and TRBJ1-4; TRBD1 aligns across 7 bases. The V gene's germline CDR1 is MNHNY and CDR2 SVGAGI (reference sequence). This CDR3 is built from 14 residues. J was trimmed by 4 bases and V by 7 bases; bases with no gene match: 6. In nucleotides, the CDR3 is TGTGCCAGCACGTTGGGACAGTTTAATGAAAAACTGTTTTTT. Its protein product is CASTLGQFNEKLFF.

The chain carries TRBV27 and TRBJ2-5, with D maybe TRBD1 (6 bases). Germline CDR1 MNHEY, CDR2 SMNVEV (reference sequence). This CDR3 region has 16 residues. Trimming removed 5 bases from V and 0 bases from J, with 16 bases in between. The CDR3 region has the DNA TGTGCCAGCAGTGTCCGGGACAACTCGTACCAAGAGACCCAGTACTTC. This gives the protein CASSVRDNSYQETQYF.

The chain carries TRBV19 and TRBJ1-6, with 7 bases that match TRBD1. This CDR3 comprises 14 residues. Germline V CDR1 and CDR2: LNHDA, SQIVND (reference sequence). V shed 4 bases and J 5 bases; nucleotides not matched to a gene: 2. CDR3 sequence (DNA): TGTGCCAGTAGTAGGGACAGAAATAATTCACCCCTCCACTTT. This codes for CASSRDRNNSPLHF.

The chain links TRBV10-1 to TRBJ2-7; 7 bases fit TRBD1. Trimming removed 5 bases from V and 6 bases from J; junction bases left unmatched: 10. CDR1 and CDR2 (germline): WNHNN, SYGVQD (reference sequence). The CDR3 extends over 14 amino acids. CDR3 loop: CASSPQGDPTEQYF. The CDR3 DNA reads as TGCGCCAGCAGTCCGCAGGGGGACCCCACCGAGCAGTACTTC.

This clone showed up just once. The chain couples TRBV6-5 to TRBJ2-1, with D hard to call. The germline gives CDR1 MNHEY, CDR2 SVGAGI. The CDR3 runs to 13 residues. Trimming shortened V by 0 bases and J by 8 bases, and 8 bases separated the two germline ends. CDR3 protein: CASSYSPFYEQFF. The CDR3 DNA reads as TGTGCCAGCAGTTACTCCCCTTTTTATGAGCAGTTCTTC.

The gene calls are TRBV5-6 and TRBJ2-3; D is possibly TRBD2 (5 bases). The germline V gene has CDR1 SGHDT and CDR2 YYEEEE. V gave up 1 base and J gave up 2 bases, with 14 bases separating them. This CDR3 is 16 amino acids long. The CDR3 coding sequence is TGTGCCAGCAGCTTGTCCCCCGGACTCACCACAGATACGCAGTATTTT. The encoded protein is CASSLSPGLTTDTQYF.

The chain carries TRBV5-6 and TRBJ1-6; 9 bases align to TRBD1. The CDR3 contains 15 residues. Germline V gene data show CDR1 as SGHDT and CDR2 as YYEEEE. The V segment lost 3 bases and the J segment 7 bases; nucleotides outside the gene matches: 5. CDR3 coding DNA: TGTGCCAGCAGCTCTCCGGGACAGGGAAATTCACCCCTCCACTTT. As protein: CASSSPGQGNSPLHF.

The rearrangement joins TRBV29-1 to TRBJ1-3, with 8 nucleotides matching TRBD1. The CDR3 runs to 13 residues. The junction had 5 bases not matched to a gene; V was cut back by 7 bases and J by 3 bases. The V gene's germline CDR1 is SQVTM and CDR2 ANQGSEA. The CDR3 region is CSGRGLNGNTIYF. CDR3 nucleotides: TGCAGCGGCAGGGGGCTGAATGGAAACACCATATATTTT. Full variable domain (missing parts from reference TRBV29-1 and TRBJ1-3): SAVISQKPSRDICQRGTSLTIQCQVDSQVTMMFWYRQQPGQSLTLIATANQGSEATYESGFVIDKFPISRPNLTFSTLTVSNMSPEDSSIYLCSGRGLNGNTIYFGEGSWLTVV.

The rearrangement links TRBV6-5 to TRBJ1-5; the D gene is possibly TRBD1 (6 bases). The germline gives CDR1 MNHEY, CDR2 SVGAGI. V gave up 7 bases and J gave up 3 bases, with 16 bases separating them. The CDR3 contains 15 residues. The CDR3, as DNA: TGTGCCAGCATCAAACAGGGTACCCCCAATCAGCCCCAGCATTTT. This sequence encodes CASIKQGTPNQPQHF.

The genes are TRBV19 and TRBJ2-7, with a possible D match to TRBD1 (6 bases). V was trimmed by 0 bases and J by 1 base, leaving 16 bases between them. Germline V gene data show CDR1 as LNHDA and CDR2 as SQIVND (reference sequence). The CDR3 is 17 amino acids. As DNA, the CDR3 is TGTGCCAGTAGTATAGAGGGAACAGGGTTTCGGTCCTACGAGCAGTACTTC. Its translation: CASSIEGTGFRSYEQYF. The entire variable domain, with the rest obtained from reference TRBV19 and TRBJ2-7, is as follows: DGGITQSPKYLFRKEGQNVTLSCEQNLNHDAMYWYRQDPGQGLRLIYYSQIVNDFQKGDIAEGYSVSREKKESFPLTVTSAQKNPTAFYLCASSIEGTGFRSYEQYFGPGTRLTVT.

This rearrangement joins TRBV19 to TRBJ1-4, with a tentative D call TRBD1 (6 bases). The CDR3 sequence is 16 residues long. Germline loops: CDR1 LNHDA, CDR2 SQIVND (reference sequence). V shed 5 bases and J shed 8 bases, with 21 bases lying between them. CDR3 sequence: CASSRLSRGEGEKLFF. CDR3 coding DNA: TGTGCCAGTAGTCGGCTTTCAAGGGGGGAGGGAGAAAAACTGTTTTTT.

This rearrangement joins TRBV3-1 (or the pseudogene TRBV3-2) to TRBJ1-5; D is perhaps TRBD1 (5 bases). The CDR3 has 15 amino acids. The germline gives CDR1 LGHDT, CDR2 YNNKEL (reference sequence). Trimming removed 2 bases from V and 1 base from J, with 9 bases in between. DNA of the CDR3: TGTGCCAGCAGCCAAAAGGGGCAGAGCAATCAGCCCCAGCATTTT. Its translation: CASSQKGQSNQPQHF.

This chain joins TRBV4-1 and TRBJ2-7; the D gene is possibly TRBD1 (5 bases). CDR3 length equals 15 residues. The germline V gene encodes CDR1 MGHRA and CDR2 YSYEKL. Deletions cut 1 base from V and 1 base from J, with 11 bases between. The chain's CDR3 is CASSQAETVSYEQYF. The CDR3 coding sequence is TGCGCCAGCAGCCAAGCGGAGACAGTATCCTACGAGCAGTACTTC.

The genes are TRBV18 and TRBJ1-2; TRBD1 is a possible D gene (5 bases). Germline V gene data show CDR1 as KGHSH and CDR2 as LQKENI. V was shortened by 2 bases and J by 6 bases, with 13 bases between the two germline ends. The CDR3 loop spans 14 amino acids. CDR3 sequence: CASSPDGGSHGYTF. The CDR3 DNA sequence: TGTGCCAGCTCACCAGATGGGGGGAGTCATGGCTACACCTTC.

V gene TRBV24-1 combines with J gene TRBJ2-3, with a possible D match to TRBD2 (6 bases). The germline gives CDR1 KGHDR, CDR2 SFDVKD. The CDR3 length is 13 residues. V shed 5 bases and J shed 3 bases, with 8 bases lying between them. The CDR3 bases are TGTGCCACCAGTGGGGACTCTACAGATACGCAGTATTTT. The encoded protein is CATSGDSTDTQYF.

The chain combines TRBV29-1 with TRBJ2-1; the D gene is possibly TRBD2 (5 bases). This CDR3 is 11 amino acids long. Trimming pared 4 bases from V and 10 bases from J, leaving 11 bases between. CDR1 SQVTM and CDR2 ANQGSEA come from the germline V gene. The CDR3 region is CSVAGLLEQFF. The CDR3 DNA reads TGCAGCGTTGCCGGACTGTTGGAGCAGTTCTTC.

The chain carries TRBV5-4 and TRBJ1-1; D unclear. In germline, CDR1 is SGHNT, CDR2 YYREEE (reference sequence). The V end was cut by 3 bases, the J end by 2 bases, with 14 bases between. This CDR3 spans 15 amino acids. The CDR3 region is CASSSLSGINTEAFF. In DNA form, the CDR3 reads TGTGCCAGCAGCTCACTTTCCGGGATTAACACTGAAGCTTTCTTT.

The chain recombines TRBV6-5 with TRBJ2-7; D might be TRBD2 (6 bases). Germline V gives CDR1 MNHEY, CDR2 SVGAGI. This CDR3 spans 11 amino acids. Deletions cut 5 bases from V and 9 bases from J, with 11 bases between. The CDR3 here is CASSNRDLQYF. CDR3 sequence (DNA): TGTGCCAGCAGTAACCGGGACTTGCAGTACTTC.

The V gene is TRBV30, the J gene TRBJ2-2; 7 bases line up with TRBD2. The CDR3 is 14 residues long. The V and J ends lost 6 bases and 6 bases, in that order; junction bases with no gene match: 10. Germline V CDR1 and CDR2: GTSNPN, SVGIG (reference sequence). The DNA of the CDR3 is TGTGCCTGCAACCCGATGGGGAGGGCCGGGGAGCTGTTTTTT. This encodes CACNPMGRAGELFF.

The sample holds a few counts of this clone. The chain joins TRBV27 to TRBJ1-5; no reliable D call. CDR3 length: 14 residues. In germline, CDR1 is MNHEY, CDR2 SMNVEV (reference sequence). Between the trimmed V and J ends, which lost 2 bases and 0 bases, there was a span of 5 bases. CDR3 in amino acids: CASSLHYSNQPQHF. The CDR3 DNA follows: TGTGCCAGCAGTTTACACTATAGCAATCAGCCCCAGCATTTT.

The chain is built from TRBV5-5 and TRBJ1-4; no firm D call. The V end lost 4 bases, the J end lost 4 bases, and 11 bases lay between the germline ends. The germline gives CDR1 SGHKS, CDR2 YYEKEE (reference sequence). The CDR3 length is 14 residues. The CDR3 DNA is TGTGCCAGCAGCCTGGGCGGAAATAATGAAAAACTGTTTTTT. Residues: CASSLGGNNEKLFF.

This clone occurred once. CDR3 residues: CASSAPDRRSGSPLHF. The CDR3 bases are TGTGCCAGCAGCGCCCCGGACAGAAGATCGGGATCACCCCTCCACTTT. The chain carries TRBV9 and TRBJ1-6; perhaps TRBD1 as D (6 bases). Between the trimmed V and J ends, which lost 3 bases and 10 bases, there was a span of 20 bases. CDR1 and CDR2 from the germline V gene are SGDLS and YYNGEE. CDR3 size: 16 residues.

The chain links TRBV6-2 or TRBV6-3 to TRBJ2-2, with 7 positions matching TRBD1. CDR3 length: 17 amino acids. Germline CDR1 and CDR2: MNHEY and SVGEGT. V dropped 6 bases and J dropped 3; count of bases not matched to a gene: 13. In nucleotides, the CDR3 is TGTGCCAGCAGCCGTTTCGCGACAGGGAGCTACACCGGGGAGCTGTTTTTT. Translation gives CASSRFATGSYTGELFF.

V usage is TRBV4-3 and J usage is TRBJ2-7, with 9 bases that match TRBD1. V gave up 3 bases and J gave up 7 bases; unmatched junction bases: 10. CDR1 and CDR2 (germline): LGHNA, YSLEER. This CDR3 contains 15 residues. The CDR3 reads CASSHTRDRAREQYF. The DNA for the CDR3 is TGCGCCAGCAGCCACACCCGGGACAGGGCCCGAGAGCAGTACTTC.